The clone carrying this TCR beta chain was seen a few times. The sample has other DNA sequences that encode this CDR3 too. The table came from immunoSEQ multiplex PCR; TCRdb's copy has only in-frame clones and leaves some out. The sample has roughly 350,000 clones; 75% to 90% are singletons. This entry comes from a study of Ad26.COV2.S vaccination and SARS-CoV-2 variants. Treatment meaning: some 20 received Ad26.COV2.S at low or high dose, single or two shots; about 5 received placebo; per-sample allocation not given. Specimens were obtained on day 63 following the first vaccine or placebo injection. In Boston, an adult donor aged 18-55 years took part. Per the germline V gene, CDR1 is SNHLY and CDR2 is FYNNEI. The CDR3 is 14 residues long. V lost 6 bases to trimming and J lost 0 bases, with 8 bases between them.

The chain couples TRBV2 to TRBJ2-2; D is ambiguous. The clonotype originates from a person between 18 and 60 years old who received the Ad26.COV2.S COVID-19 vaccine or a placebo. Sample: peripheral blood, taken in a trial of Ad26.COV2.S vaccine versus placebo. The CDR3 protein is CASRDRANTGELFF. CDR3 bases: TGTGCCAGCAGGGACCGGGCGAACACCGGGGAGCTGTTTTTT.